This entry lists 32 T cell receptor beta chains sequenced from one sample in a study of metastatic and nonmetastatic thyroid tumors. TCRdb re-called the PCR reads via MiXCR. The table lists 5,000 to 7,500 clones, roughly 15% of them singletons. Patients underwent thyroid surgery, and none had received any treatment before it. Material for sequencing was tumor tissue. These TCRs come from a male donor with papillary thyroid cancer or a benign thyroid nodule (not recorded which). Some clones in this sample may be carry-over from other donors' samples.

This clone was seen only a few times. The rearrangement joins TRBV12-3 or TRBV12-4 to TRBJ2-7; no definite D call. Trimming removed 4 bases from V and 1 base from J, with 8 bases in between. The CDR3 totals 13 residues. The CDR3 region has the DNA TGTGCCAGCAGTTGGGCCTTATCCTACGAGCAGTACTTC. This encodes CASSWALSYEQYF.

With respect to this clone: A junction boundary mismatches the germline segment, possibly from a read error. This sequence joins TRBV6-2 or TRBV6-3 and TRBJ2-6; 7 bases map to TRBD2. The CDR3 runs to 18 residues. Germline values: CDR1 MNHEY, CDR2 SVGEGT. CDR3 sequence (DNA): TGTGCCAGCAGTTACACTAGCGTGGGCCTCTCTGGTGCCAACTTCCTGACTTTC. Translated: CASSYTSVGLSGANFLTF.

A few counts support this clone. Sequence at one end of the junction differs from germline and may be a read error. The J gene is TRBJ2-7, the V gene TRBV28, with TRBD1 identical over 10 bases. The CDR3 is 19 amino acids. The germline V gene has CDR1 MDHEN and CDR2 SYDVKM. The CDR3 loop reads CASSFTRQGAGRHSHEQYF. The CDR3 region has the DNA TGCGCCAGCAGTTTTACGAGACAGGGGGCCGGGCGGCATTCCCACGAGCAGTACTTC. Complete variable domain (other parts from reference TRBV28 and TRBJ2-7): DVKVTQSSRYLVKRTGEKVFLECVQDMDHENMFWYRQDPGLGLRLIYFSYDVKMKEKGDIPEGYSVSREKKERFSLILESASTNQTSMYLCASSFTRQGAGRHSHEQYFGPGTRLTVT.

This clone is judged medium-sized. CDR3 protein: CASSPMSLEGAWDTGELFF. CDR3 in DNA: TGCGCCAGCAGCCCCATGAGTTTGGAGGGAGCTTGGGATACCGGGGAGCTGTTTTTT. The V gene is TRBV5-1, the J gene TRBJ2-2; weak D call: TRBD2 (6 bases). This CDR3 contains 19 residues. V was pared by 4 bases and J by 5 bases, with 27 bases between. Per germline, CDR1 SGHRS and CDR2 YFSETQ.

This clone was detected ten times or more. The chain links TRBV7-9 to TRBJ2-7, with 7 bases lining up with TRBD2. This CDR3 is 15 amino acids long. V was clipped by 2 bases and J by 6 bases; unmatched bases: 10. Germline assignment: CDR1 SEHNR and CDR2 FQNEAQ (reference sequence). The CDR3 spells CASSLSSGLTSEQYF. As DNA, the CDR3 is TGTGCCAGCAGCTTATCTAGCGGTCTCACGTCCGAGCAGTACTTC.

Within the sample, this clone is medium-sized. This chain joins TRBV15 and TRBJ2-1; D is tentatively TRBD1 or TRBD2 (5 bases each). Germline-derived CDR1 and CDR2 are LNHNV and YYDKDF (reference sequence). V lost 3 bases and J 3 bases, leaving 12 bases between the germline ends. The length of the CDR3 is 15 residues. CDR3 DNA: TGTGCCACCAGCAGGGGACCAACTAACTACAATGAGCAGTTCTTC. The encoded protein is CATSRGPTNYNEQFF.

This clone was picked up many times. The chain has TRBV18 and TRBJ1-1; D is unresolved. The CDR3 sequence is 13 residues long. CDR1 and CDR2 (germline): KGHSH, LQKENI. V lost 3 bases to trimming and J lost 0 bases, with 5 bases between them. CDR3 loop: CASSPAVNTEAFF. For the CDR3, the DNA is TGTGCCAGCTCACCGGCCGTGAACACTGAAGCTTTCTTT.

This clone was found a few times. The genes are TRBV6-1 and TRBJ2-7; TRBD2 agrees at 13 bases. Germline CDR1 and CDR2: MNHNS and SASEGT. The V gene end was trimmed by 4 bases and the J gene end by 2 bases; junction bases not matched to a gene: 2. CDR3 length equals 15 residues. Here the CDR3 reads CASSGTSGGAYEQYF. The CDR3 DNA is TGTGCCAGCAGTGGAACTAGCGGGGGGGCCTACGAGCAGTACTTC.

In this sample, this clone turned up many times. The gene calls are TRBV7-9 and TRBJ2-5; the D is unclear. This CDR3 spans 12 amino acids. Trimming took off 8 bases at V and 4 bases at J, with 11 bases between the two ends. Germline V gene sequence: CDR1 SEHNR, CDR2 FQNEAQ (reference sequence). CDR3 in DNA: TGTGCCAGCGGCTCTAATTTAGAGACCCAGTACTTC. Translation gives CASGSNLETQYF.

This clone counts as medium-sized. The chain joins TRBV10-3 to TRBJ2-7; unclear D gene. This CDR3 has 10 amino acids. With 11 bases removed from V and 6 bases from J, the gap between germline ends came to 11 bases. Germline lookup yields CDR1 ENHRY and CDR2 SYGVKD. DNA of the CDR3: TGTGCCTCAGGCGCGTTCGAGCAGTACTTC. It encodes CASGAFEQYF.

By sample share, this clone is medium-sized. The chain uses TRBV10-1 and TRBJ2-7, with 8 bases lining up with TRBD2. J was trimmed by 0 bases and V by 2 bases; bases with no gene match: 6. The germline CDR1 and CDR2 sequences are WNHNN and SYGVQD (reference sequence). CDR3 length equals 16 residues. The CDR3 DNA reads as TGCGCCAGCAGTGAGGTGGCGGGAGGTCCCTCCTACGAGCAGTACTTC. It is translated as CASSEVAGGPSYEQYF.

The chain carries TRBV27 and TRBJ2-3; no clear D gene. Trimming took off 0 bases at V and 7 bases at J, with 8 bases between the two ends. The CDR3 loop spans 13 amino acids. From germline, CDR1 is MNHEY and CDR2 SMNVEV (reference sequence). CDR3 sequence (DNA): TGTGCCAGCAGTTTATCCCTGATGAATACGCAGTATTTT. This sequence encodes CASSLSLMNTQYF.

By share, this clone counts as medium-sized. CDR3 nucleotides: TGTGCCAGCAGCCAAGATCGGGCCGCTCAGGGCACAGATACGCAGTATTTT. Its translation: CASSQDRAAQGTDTQYF. The genes are TRBV14 and TRBJ2-3, with D hard to call. This CDR3 region has 17 residues. V lost 0 bases and J 1 base, leaving 14 bases between the germline ends. CDR1 and CDR2 from the germline V gene are SGHDN and FVKESK.

There are many counts of this clone. This chain uses TRBV28 with TRBJ1-3; D remains ambiguous. Deletions cut 6 bases from V and 0 bases from J, with 12 bases between. Per germline, CDR1 MDHEN and CDR2 SYDVKM. The CDR3 runs 15 residues. The CDR3 sequence is CASSLPGISGNTIYF. CDR3 in DNA: TGTGCCAGCAGCCTCCCGGGAATCTCTGGAAACACCATATATTTT.

This clone was seen more than once but under ten times. DNA for the CDR3: TGTGCCAGCAGCTTAGTCGGGACAGGGACCTACGAGCAGTACTTC. Amino acid sequence: CASSLVGTGTYEQYF. The chain is built from TRBV11-3 and TRBJ2-7; the match to TRBD1 covers 9 bases. The CDR3 sequence is 15 residues long. Germline loops: CDR1 SGHNT, CDR2 YENEEA. J lost 2 bases, V lost 1 base, and 3 bases had no gene match.

By share, this clone counts as medium-sized. This chain connects TRBV27 to TRBJ2-1; 9 nucleotides agree with TRBD1. After removal of 5 bases from V and 4 bases from J, the junction contained 9 bases not matched to a gene. CDR1 is MNHEY and CDR2 is SMNVEV in the germline V gene (reference sequence). The CDR3 has 16 amino acids. Here the CDR3 DNA reads TGTGCCAGCAGTCCCAGGACAGGGGAAAAATACAATGAGCAGTTCTTC. Translating it yields CASSPRTGEKYNEQFF.

This chain connects TRBV11-2 to TRBJ2-7, with 12 bases that match TRBD2. Germline loops: CDR1 SGHAT, CDR2 FQNNGV. This CDR3 contains 16 residues. V shed 5 bases, J shed 0 bases, and the junction held 5 bases outside the gene matches. CDR3 sequence (DNA): TGTGCCAGCAGCCTTACTAGCGGGAGGATCTCCTACGAGCAGTACTTC. As protein: CASSLTSGRISYEQYF.

This clone is categorized as medium-sized. The V call is TRBV12-3 or TRBV12-4, the J call TRBJ2-3, with D perhaps matching TRBD1 or TRBD2 (6 bases each). CDR3 length: 17 residues. Trimming cost V 6 bases and J 0 bases, with 19 bases left between them. The CDR3 DNA reads as TGTGCCAGCAGCCCTGGGGTGGGGGGCCCCAGCACAGATACGCAGTATTTT. This translates into CASSPGVGGPSTDTQYF.

This clone qualifies as medium-sized. The chain is built from TRBV5-1 and TRBJ2-1, with 7 bases identical to TRBD1. CDR3 length: 15 residues. With 5 bases clipped from V and 4 bases from J, the junction kept 9 bases outside the gene matches. Germline V gene sequence: CDR1 SGHRS, CDR2 YFSETQ. This chain's CDR3 is CASRIYPGQYNEQFF. In DNA, the CDR3 is TGCGCCAGCAGAATCTATCCGGGACAGTACAATGAGCAGTTCTTC. Supplemented by reference TRBV5-1 and TRBJ2-1, the full variable domain reads KAGVTQTPRYLIKTRGQQVTLSCSPISGHRSVSWYQQTPGQGLQFLFEYFSETQRNKGNFPGRFSGRQFSNSRSEMNVSTLELGDSALYLCASRIYPGQYNEQFFGPGTRLTVL.

This clone is medium-sized (0.01 to 0.1%) within its sample. The gene calls are TRBV20-1 and TRBJ2-3; possibly TRBD1 for D (6 bases). V was cut by 6 bases and J by 0 bases, with 10 bases left in between. This CDR3 has 13 amino acids. CDR1 is DFQATT, CDR2 SNEGSKA, per germline (reference sequence). The CDR3 DNA is TGCAGTGCGAGTCAGGGGAGCACAGATACGCAGTATTTT. Amino acid sequence: CSASQGSTDTQYF.

In this sample, this clone turned up many times. The rearrangement uses TRBV4-2 and TRBJ2-1; 11 nucleotides align to TRBD2. The germline V gene has CDR1 LGHNA and CDR2 YNFKEQ. This CDR3 is 17 amino acids long. The ends lost 4 bases at V and 7 bases at J; junction bases unmatched: 12. CDR3 coding DNA: TGTGCCAGCAGCCCTCTTGCTAGCGGGGGGACAGTGAATGAGCAGTTCTTC. Translated: CASSPLASGGTVNEQFF.

This clone appeared many times. The rearrangement links TRBV5-6 to TRBJ2-3, with TRBD2 identical over 12 bases. Trimming at V came to 4 bases and at J to 5 bases, leaving 8 bases not matched to a gene. The CDR3 has 16 amino acids. Germline CDR1 SGHDT, CDR2 YYEEEE. CDR3 region: CASSRRTSGTVDTQYF. The CDR3 bases are TGTGCCAGCAGCAGGAGGACTAGCGGGACTGTAGATACGCAGTATTTT.

This clone was counted once. The chain recombines TRBV20-1 with TRBJ2-7, with 11 bases fitting TRBD2. Trimming cost V 5 bases and J 6 bases; bases outside gene matches: 9. Germline-derived CDR1 and CDR2 are DFQATT and SNEGSKA (reference sequence). The CDR3 contains 14 residues. CDR3 nucleotide sequence: TGCAGTGCTTCGGGACTAGCGGAGCGAGGCGAGCAGTACTTC. Translating gives CSASGLAERGEQYF.

In its sample, this clone ranks as medium-sized. The V gene is TRBV6-1, the J gene TRBJ1-1, with a tentative D call TRBD1 (5 bases). CDR1 is MNHNS and CDR2 is SASEGT in the germline V gene. CDR3 length equals 14 residues. Trimming stripped 3 bases from V and 4 bases from J, with 12 bases between. The DNA for the CDR3 is TGTGCCAGCAGTGACCGGGACGTTCGCACTGAAGCTTTCTTT. Its translation: CASSDRDVRTEAFF.

J is TRBJ1-5 and V is TRBV3-1, with D perhaps TRBD1 (5 bases). Trimming removed 4 bases from V and 2 bases from J, with 15 bases in between. Germline V lookup: CDR1 LGHDT, CDR2 YNNKEL (reference sequence). The CDR3 is made up of 16 amino acids. Here the CDR3 reads CASSPRARGCNQPQHF. The CDR3 DNA is TGTGCCAGCAGCCCCCGGGCACGGGGGTGCAATCAGCCCCAGCATTTT. Full variable domain (rest looked up from reference TRBV3-1 and TRBJ1-5): DTAVSQTPKYLVTQMGNDKSIKCEQNLGHDTMYWYKQDSKKFLKIMFSYNNKELIINETVPNRFSPKSPDKAHLNLHINSLELGDSAVYFCASSPRARGCNQPQHFGDGTRLSIL.

This clone has at least ten counts. The CDR3 spells CASSPGTSGGLYEQYF. The DNA of the CDR3 is TGCGCCAGCAGCCCTGGGACTAGCGGGGGACTATACGAGCAGTACTTC. V gene TRBV5-1 combines with J gene TRBJ2-7, with 14 positions matching TRBD2. Germline CDR1 and CDR2: SGHRS and YFSETQ. V shed 4 bases, J shed 4 bases, and the junction held 7 bases outside the gene matches. There are 16 residues in the CDR3.

This clone was counted ten times or more. The genes are TRBV29-1 and TRBJ1-1, with no clear D. Germline V CDR1 and CDR2: SQVTM, ANQGSEA. Trimming removed 4 bases at V and 3 bases at J, with 18 bases between. The CDR3 runs 15 residues. The chain's CDR3 is CSVGGSIASDTEAFF. The CDR3, as DNA: TGCAGCGTTGGCGGGAGTATTGCGTCGGACACTGAAGCTTTCTTT.

This clone was seen ten or more times. This sample also contains other DNA sequences that code for the same CDR3. This rearrangement joins TRBV11-2 to TRBJ1-4; 7 positions agree with TRBD1. Trimming took 3 bases from V and 1 from J; bases not matched to a gene: 2. The CDR3 contains 15 residues. Looked up from germline, CDR1 is SGHAT and CDR2 is FQNNGV. The CDR3 DNA is TGTGCCAGCAGCTTCTACAGGGGAACTAATGAAAAACTGTTTTTT. This gives the protein CASSFYRGTNEKLFF.

This clone was detected ten times or more. V usage is TRBV5-1 and J usage is TRBJ2-6; weak D call: TRBD1 (6 bases). This CDR3 is 17 amino acids long. Germline V gene data show CDR1 as SGHRS and CDR2 as YFSETQ. Trimming left V 0 bases short and J 2 bases short, with 12 bases between. The CDR3 bases are TGCGCCAGCAGCTTGGTAGGGGGAGCCACTGGGGCCAACGTCCTGACTTTC. This codes for CASSLVGGATGANVLTF.

CDR3 amino acids: CASAVMGSGLPEQFF. The DNA of the CDR3 is TGTGCCTCAGCAGTTATGGGGAGCGGGTTGCCTGAGCAGTTCTTC. The genes are TRBV6-6 and TRBJ2-1; D might be TRBD2 (6 bases). Germline V CDR1 and CDR2: MNHNY, SVGAGI (reference sequence). CDR3 length: 15 amino acids. V dropped 11 bases and J dropped 9 bases, with 26 bases sitting between them.

By sample share, this clone is medium-sized. Sequence at one end of the junction differs from germline and may be a read error. This rearrangement joins TRBV24-1 to TRBJ2-1; maybe TRBD1 (6 bases). Germline V gene lookup returns CDR1 KGHDR and CDR2 SFDVKD. This CDR3 comprises 17 residues. Written as DNA, the CDR3 is TGTGCCACCAGCTCTGGGGGCGGAGGCAGATCCTACGATGAGCAGTTCTTC. Protein: CATSSGGGGRSYDEQFF.

At least ten counts were recorded for this clone. This chain links TRBV3-1 with TRBJ1-4; perhaps TRBD1 as D (5 bases). CDR3 length: 14 residues. The V gene lost 4 bases and the J gene lost 2 bases, with 8 bases spanning the gap. Germline V gives CDR1 LGHDT, CDR2 YNNKEL (reference sequence). This CDR3 is CASSRDFTNEKLFF. CDR3 bases: TGTGCCAGCAGCCGGGACTTTACTAATGAAAAACTGTTTTTT.